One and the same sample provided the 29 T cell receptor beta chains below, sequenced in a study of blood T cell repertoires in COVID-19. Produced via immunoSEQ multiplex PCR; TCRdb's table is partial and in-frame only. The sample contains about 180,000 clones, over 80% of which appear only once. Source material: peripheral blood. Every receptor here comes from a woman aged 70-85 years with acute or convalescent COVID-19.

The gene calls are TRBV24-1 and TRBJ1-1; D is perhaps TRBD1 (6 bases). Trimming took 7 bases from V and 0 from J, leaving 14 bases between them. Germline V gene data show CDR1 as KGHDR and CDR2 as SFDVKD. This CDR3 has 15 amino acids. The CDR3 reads CATRQGVGMNTEAFF. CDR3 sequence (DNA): TGTGCCACCAGACAGGGAGTAGGGATGAACACTGAAGCTTTCTTT.

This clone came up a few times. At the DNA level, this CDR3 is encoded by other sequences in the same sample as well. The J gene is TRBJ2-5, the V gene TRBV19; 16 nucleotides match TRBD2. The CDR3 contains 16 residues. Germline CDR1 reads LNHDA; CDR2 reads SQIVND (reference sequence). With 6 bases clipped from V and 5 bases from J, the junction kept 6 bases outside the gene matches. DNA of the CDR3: TGTGCCAGTAGCACTGGGACTAGCGGGAGGGGGGAGACCCAGTACTTC. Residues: CASSTGTSGRGETQYF.

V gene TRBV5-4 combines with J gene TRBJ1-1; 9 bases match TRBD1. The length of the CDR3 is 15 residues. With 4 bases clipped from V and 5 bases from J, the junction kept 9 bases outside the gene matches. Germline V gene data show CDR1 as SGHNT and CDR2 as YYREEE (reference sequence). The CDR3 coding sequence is TGTGCCAGCAGCGGGGGGACAGGGCGCAGAACTGAAGCTTTCTTT. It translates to CASSGGTGRRTEAFF.

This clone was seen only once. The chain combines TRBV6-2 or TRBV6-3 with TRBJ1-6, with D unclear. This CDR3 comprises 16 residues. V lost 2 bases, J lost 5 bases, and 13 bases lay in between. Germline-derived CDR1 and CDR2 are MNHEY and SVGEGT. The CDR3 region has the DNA TGTGCCAGCAGTTACCCGCCTCGGAGGAATAATTCACCCCTCCACTTT. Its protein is CASSYPPRRNNSPLHF.

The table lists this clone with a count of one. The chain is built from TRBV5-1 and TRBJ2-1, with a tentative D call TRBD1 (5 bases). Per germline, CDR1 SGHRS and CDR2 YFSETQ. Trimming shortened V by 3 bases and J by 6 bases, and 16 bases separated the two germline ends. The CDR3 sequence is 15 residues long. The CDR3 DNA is TGCGCCAGCAGCTCCCCAGACAGACAAATCAATGAGCAGTTCTTC. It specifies CASSSPDRQINEQFF.

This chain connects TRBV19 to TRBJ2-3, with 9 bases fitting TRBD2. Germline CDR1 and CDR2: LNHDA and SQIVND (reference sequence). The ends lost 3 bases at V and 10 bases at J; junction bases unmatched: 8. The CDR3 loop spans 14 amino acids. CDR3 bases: TGTGCCAGTAGTATGGAGCGGGGGGCAGTGGCGCAGTATTTT. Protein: CASSMERGAVAQYF.

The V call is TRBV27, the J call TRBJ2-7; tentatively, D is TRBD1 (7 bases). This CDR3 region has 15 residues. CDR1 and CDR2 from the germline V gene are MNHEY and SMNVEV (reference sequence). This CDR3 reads CQTRGAAGGSYEQYF. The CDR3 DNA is TGTCAAACCAGGGGGGCGGCAGGGGGTTCCTACGAGCAGTACTTC.

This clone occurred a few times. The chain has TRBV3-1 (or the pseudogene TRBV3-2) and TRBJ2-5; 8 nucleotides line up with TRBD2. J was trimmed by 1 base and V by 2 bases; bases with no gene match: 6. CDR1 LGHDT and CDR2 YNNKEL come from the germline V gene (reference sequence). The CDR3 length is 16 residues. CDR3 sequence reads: CASSQRGGGSQETQYF. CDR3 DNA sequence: TGTGCCAGCAGCCAACGAGGCGGGGGGAGCCAAGAGACCCAGTACTTC.

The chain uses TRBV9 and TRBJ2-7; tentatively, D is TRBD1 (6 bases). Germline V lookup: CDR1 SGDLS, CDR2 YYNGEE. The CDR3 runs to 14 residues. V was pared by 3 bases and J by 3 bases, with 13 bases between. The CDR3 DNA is TGTGCCAGCAGCGAGGGGGACACATTCTACGAGCAGTACTTC. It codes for CASSEGDTFYEQYF.

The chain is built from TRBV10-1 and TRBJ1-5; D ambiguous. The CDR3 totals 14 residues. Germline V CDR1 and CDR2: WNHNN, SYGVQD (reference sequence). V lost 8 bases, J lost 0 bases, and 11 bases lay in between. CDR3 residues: CASPGRVSNQPQHF. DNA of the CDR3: TGCGCCAGCCCTGGGAGGGTTAGCAATCAGCCCCAGCATTTT.

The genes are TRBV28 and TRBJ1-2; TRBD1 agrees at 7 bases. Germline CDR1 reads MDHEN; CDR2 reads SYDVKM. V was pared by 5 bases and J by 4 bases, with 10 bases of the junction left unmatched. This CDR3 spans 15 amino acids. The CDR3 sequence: CASSPRGKQSYGYTF. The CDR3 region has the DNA TGTGCCAGCAGTCCCAGGGGGAAGCAGAGCTATGGCTACACCTTC.

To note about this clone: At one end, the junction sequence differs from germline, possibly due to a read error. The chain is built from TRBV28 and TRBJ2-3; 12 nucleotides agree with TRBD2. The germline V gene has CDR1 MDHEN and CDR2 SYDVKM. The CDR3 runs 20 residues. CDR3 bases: TGTGCCAGCAGTTTAATTCGGACAGCGATCCCTTCTCGGTCTAGCGGGAGGGCCGTATTT. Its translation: CASSLIRTAIPSRSSGRAVF.

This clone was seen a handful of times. The CDR3 loop is CAWSRGSYNSPLHF. CDR3 DNA sequence: TGTGCCTGGAGCAGGGGGTCATATAATTCACCCCTCCACTTT. The V call is TRBV30, the J call TRBJ1-6; 7 nucleotides match TRBD1. Germline V gene sequence: CDR1 GTSNPN, CDR2 SVGIG (reference sequence). Trimming cost V 3 bases and J 4 bases; bases outside gene matches: 3. The CDR3 loop spans 14 amino acids.

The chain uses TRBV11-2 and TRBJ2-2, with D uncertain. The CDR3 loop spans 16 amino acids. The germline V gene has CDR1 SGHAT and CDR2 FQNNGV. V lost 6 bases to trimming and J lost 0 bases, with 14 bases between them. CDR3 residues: CASRPMTRANTGELFF. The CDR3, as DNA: TGTGCCAGCAGACCGATGACACGCGCGAACACCGGGGAGCTGTTTTTT.

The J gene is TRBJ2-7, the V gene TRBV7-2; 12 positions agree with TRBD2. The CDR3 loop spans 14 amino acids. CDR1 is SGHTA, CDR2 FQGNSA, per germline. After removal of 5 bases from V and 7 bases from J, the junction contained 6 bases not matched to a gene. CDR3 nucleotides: TGTGCCAGCAGCCCCCCTAGCGGGAGGGGTGAGCAGTACTTC. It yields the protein CASSPPSGRGEQYF.

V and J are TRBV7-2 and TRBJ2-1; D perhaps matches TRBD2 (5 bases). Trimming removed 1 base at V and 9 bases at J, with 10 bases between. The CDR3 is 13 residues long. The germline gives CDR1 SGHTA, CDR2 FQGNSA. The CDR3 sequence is CASSLVWTGEQFF. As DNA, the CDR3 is TGTGCCAGCAGCTTAGTGTGGACTGGTGAGCAGTTCTTC.

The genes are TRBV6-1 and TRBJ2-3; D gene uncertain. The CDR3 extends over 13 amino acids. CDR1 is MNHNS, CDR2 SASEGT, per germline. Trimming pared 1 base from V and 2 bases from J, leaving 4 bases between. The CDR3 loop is CASSEVATDTQYF. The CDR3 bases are TGTGCCAGCAGTGAAGTGGCCACAGATACGCAGTATTTT.

The CDR3 here is CASSLGQANYGYTF. CDR3 DNA sequence: TGTGCCAGCAGCTTAGGGCAGGCGAACTATGGCTACACCTTC. V gene TRBV7-9 combines with J gene TRBJ1-2, with D unresolved. Germline V CDR1 and CDR2: SEHNR, FQNEAQ (reference sequence). CDR3 size: 14 residues. V lost 1 base to trimming and J lost 2 bases, with 8 bases between them.

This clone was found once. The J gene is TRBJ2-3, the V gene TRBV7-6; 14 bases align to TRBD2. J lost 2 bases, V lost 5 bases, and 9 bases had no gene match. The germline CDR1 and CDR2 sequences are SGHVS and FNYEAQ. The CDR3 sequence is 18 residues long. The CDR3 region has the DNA TGTGCCAGCAGCACCGGGACTAGCGGGAGAGTCGCCACAGATACGCAGTATTTT. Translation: CASSTGTSGRVATDTQYF.

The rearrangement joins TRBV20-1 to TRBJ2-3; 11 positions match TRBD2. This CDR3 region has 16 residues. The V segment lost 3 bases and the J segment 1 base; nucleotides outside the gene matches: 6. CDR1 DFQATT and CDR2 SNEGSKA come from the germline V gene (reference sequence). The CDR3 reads CSASFPGLAGTDTQYF. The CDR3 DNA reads TGCAGTGCTAGTTTCCCGGGACTAGCGGGCACAGATACGCAGTATTTT.

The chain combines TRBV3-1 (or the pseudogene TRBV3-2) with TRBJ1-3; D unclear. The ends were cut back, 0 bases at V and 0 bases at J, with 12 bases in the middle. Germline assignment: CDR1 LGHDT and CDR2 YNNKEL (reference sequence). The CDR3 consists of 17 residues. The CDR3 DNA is TGTGCCAGCAGCCAAGAACGGACGGGGAGCTCTGGAAACACCATATATTTT. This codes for CASSQERTGSSGNTIYF.

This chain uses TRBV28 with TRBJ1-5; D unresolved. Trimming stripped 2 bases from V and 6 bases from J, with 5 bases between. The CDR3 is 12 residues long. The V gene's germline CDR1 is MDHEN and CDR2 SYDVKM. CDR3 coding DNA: TGTGCCAGCAGTTTAAGAGGTCAGCCCCAGCATTTT. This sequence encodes CASSLRGQPQHF.

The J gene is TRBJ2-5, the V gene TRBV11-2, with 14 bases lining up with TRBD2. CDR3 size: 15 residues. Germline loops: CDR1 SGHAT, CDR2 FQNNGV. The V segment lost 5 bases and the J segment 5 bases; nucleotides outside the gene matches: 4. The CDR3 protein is CASSPGLAGDETQYF. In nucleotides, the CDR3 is TGTGCCAGCAGCCCGGGACTAGCGGGAGATGAGACCCAGTACTTC.

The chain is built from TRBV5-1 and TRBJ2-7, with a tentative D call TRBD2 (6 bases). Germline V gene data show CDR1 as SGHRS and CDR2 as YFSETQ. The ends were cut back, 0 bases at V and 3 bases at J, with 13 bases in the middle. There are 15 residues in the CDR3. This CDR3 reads CASSLAPGLNYEQYF. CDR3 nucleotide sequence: TGCGCCAGCAGCTTGGCCCCGGGACTGAACTACGAGCAGTACTTC.

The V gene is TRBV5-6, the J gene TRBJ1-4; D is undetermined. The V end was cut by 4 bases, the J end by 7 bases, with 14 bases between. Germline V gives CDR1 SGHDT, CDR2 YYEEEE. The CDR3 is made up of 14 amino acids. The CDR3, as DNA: TGTGCCAGCAGCAGGATTGAGGTTCGTGAAAAACTGTTTTTT. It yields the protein CASSRIEVREKLFF. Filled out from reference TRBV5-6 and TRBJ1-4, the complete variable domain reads DAGVTQSPTHLIKTRGQQVTLRCSPKSGHDTVSWYQQALGQGPQFIFQYYEEEERQRGNFPDRFSGHQFPNYSSELNVNALLLGDSALYLCASSRIEVREKLFFGSGTQLSVL.

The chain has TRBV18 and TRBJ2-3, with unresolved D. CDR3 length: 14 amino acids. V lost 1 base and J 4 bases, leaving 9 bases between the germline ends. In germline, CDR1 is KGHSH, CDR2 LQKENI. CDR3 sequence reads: CASSPQTDADTQYF. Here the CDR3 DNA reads TGTGCCAGCTCACCACAAACAGACGCAGATACGCAGTATTTT.

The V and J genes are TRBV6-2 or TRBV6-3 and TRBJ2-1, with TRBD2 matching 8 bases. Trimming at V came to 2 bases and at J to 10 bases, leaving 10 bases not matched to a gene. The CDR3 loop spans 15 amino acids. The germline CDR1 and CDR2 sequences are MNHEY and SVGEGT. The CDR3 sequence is CASSYDGTRRREQFF. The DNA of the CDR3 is TGTGCCAGCAGTTACGACGGGACTAGAAGACGCGAGCAGTTCTTC.

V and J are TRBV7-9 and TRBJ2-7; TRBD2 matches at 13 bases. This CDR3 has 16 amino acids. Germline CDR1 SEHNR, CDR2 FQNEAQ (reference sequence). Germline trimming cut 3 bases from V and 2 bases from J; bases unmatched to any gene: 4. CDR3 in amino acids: CASSLGLAGTPYEQYF. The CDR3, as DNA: TGTGCCAGCAGCTTGGGACTAGCGGGGACCCCCTACGAGCAGTACTTC.

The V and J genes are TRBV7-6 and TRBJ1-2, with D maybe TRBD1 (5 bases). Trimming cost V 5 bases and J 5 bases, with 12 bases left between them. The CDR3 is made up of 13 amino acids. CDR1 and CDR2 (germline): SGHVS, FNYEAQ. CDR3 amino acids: CASSPQGSYGYTF. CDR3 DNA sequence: TGTGCCAGCAGCCCCCAGGGATCTTATGGCTACACCTTC.